This T cell receptor beta chain was captured in a study of response to subunit inactivated influenza vaccine. Study-wide results and limits: The authors suggested that few new T cells are recruited per seasonal influenza vaccination.

One entry per CDR3 protein results from TCRdb running MiXCR on the RT-PCR reads. The table lists just over 300,000 distinct CDR3 sequences, approximately 20% of them singletons. In this sample, this clonotype turned up a few times. Its target is unknown. The CDR3 extends over 11 amino acids. Germline lookup yields CDR1 KGHSH and CDR2 LQKENI. Trimming took off 8 bases at V and 5 bases at J, with 9 bases between the two ends. The material sequenced was PBMCs from blood, taken around 22 months after vaccination. V and J are TRBV18 and TRBJ2-5; D remains unclear. The TCR comes from a man between 45 and 75 years old who received an inactivated influenza vaccine. The CDR3 region is CASTLGETQYF. CDR3 sequence (DNA): TGTGCCAGCACCCTTGGGGAGACCCAGTACTTC.